This TCR beta chain stems from a study of CD8+CD57+ T cells in acquired aplastic anemia. Study in general: When averaged, DNA from sorted CD4+ and CD8+ cells came to approximately 3.2 ug. Healthy donors averaged about 10 million reads for CD4+ cells.

Using genomic DNA as the template, TCR beta VDJ and CDR3 profiling was carried out. TCRdb used MiXCR to reprocess the reads, holding one entry per CDR3 protein. The sample contains 150,000 to 200,000 distinct CDR3 sequences, just under 65% of which appear only once. Study results and caveats: Patients shared about 30 CD8+ CDR3 sequences with controls. No significant patient-versus-control difference appeared in CD8+ Simpson's diversity.

The CDR3 is 13 residues long. V lost 2 bases and J lost 6, with 13 bases in between. From germline, CDR1 is SQVTM and CDR2 ANQGSEA. Turning to this clonotype: Its antigen is unknown.

This clonotype was obtained from a human donor in good health. Source material: sorted CD4+, CD8+, or CD8+CD57+ T cells (not recorded which) from PBMCs. This sequence joins TRBV29-1 and TRBJ1-2, with no clear D. In DNA, the CDR3 is TGCAGCGTTGAAAAGGGAGTAGGTAATGGCTACACCTTC. The encoded protein is CSVEKGVGNGYTF.